The rows below give T cell receptor beta chains drawn from one sample of a study of blood T cell repertoires in COVID-19. Profiled with immunoSEQ multiplex PCR; TCRdb holds only in-frame clones, not every one. The table shows 150,000 to 200,000 clones, with approximately 80% occurring only once. Source material: peripheral blood. These receptors originate from a woman aged 45-65 years with active or convalescent COVID-19. The CDR3 runs from the conserved cysteine through the conserved F or W. A D gene is named only where the DNA matches it firmly. Expanded clones are given a class, and other clones once, few, many or no size at all.

>TRBV30|TRBJ1-6|.|few
CAWSLQGSYNSPLHF
TGTGCCTGGTCTTTACAGGGCTCCTATAATTCACCCCTCCACTTT
>TRBV28|TRBJ2-3|TRBD1|.
CASNPTGGTDTQYF
TGTGCCAGCAACCCGACAGGGGGAACAGATACGCAGTATTTT
>TRBV5-1|TRBJ1-6|TRBD1|few
CASSRTGAASPLHF
TGCGCCAGCAGCCGGACAGGAGCCGCTTCACCCCTCCACTTT
>TRBV6-2/TRBV6-3|TRBJ1-2|.|.
CASSKTGLDGYTF
TGTGCCAGCAGTAAGACAGGCTTGGATGGCTACACCTTC
>TRBV7-9|TRBJ1-4|TRBD1|.
CASRRQGIGNEKLFF
TGTGCCAGCAGGAGACAGGGTATCGGTAATGAAAAACTGTTTTTT
>TRBV9|TRBJ1-1|.|.
CASSVDRAVGNTEAFF
TGTGCCAGCAGCGTAGACAGGGCGGTTGGGAACACTGAAGCTTTCTTT
>TRBV6-5|TRBJ1-1|.|.
CASSYAAGGRGTEAFF
TGTGCCAGCAGTTACGCGGCAGGCGGGAGAGGCACTGAAGCTTTCTTT
>TRBV6-5|TRBJ2-1|TRBD2|.
CASSYKRELYNEQFF
TGTGCCAGCAGTTACAAGCGGGAGCTTTACAATGAGCAGTTCTTC
>TRBV11-3|TRBJ2-7|TRBD2|once
CASSFRGLAGYEQYF
TGTGCCAGCAGCTTTCGGGGACTAGCGGGATACGAGCAGTACTTC
>TRBV3-1/TRBV3-2|TRBJ2-7|.|.
CASSLRPQGRDEQYF
TGTGCCAGCAGCCTACGCCCCCAGGGGCGCGACGAGCAGTACTTC
>TRBV18|TRBJ2-3|.|.
CASSLRVRDADTQYF
TGTGCCAGCTCACTCCGGGTACGGGATGCAGATACGCAGTATTTT
>TRBV19|TRBJ1-5|.|.
CASSTITVQPQHF
TGTGCCAGTAGTACAATTACAGTTCAGCCCCAGCATTTT
>TRBV7-9|TRBJ2-3|.|.
CASSLLQGGSTDTQYF
TGTGCCAGCAGCCTACTGCAGGGTGGCAGCACAGATACGCAGTATTTT
>TRBV7-8|TRBJ1-3|TRBD1|few
CASSPRDRDVGNTIYF
TGTGCCAGCAGCCCGCGGGACAGGGACGTCGGAAACACCATATATTTT
>TRBV19|TRBJ1-2|TRBD1|.
CASSPTGNYGYTF
TGTGCCAGTAGTCCGACAGGGAACTATGGCTACACCTTC
>TRBV19|TRBJ2-2|TRBD1|many
CASRLGQGYFSGELFF
TGTGCCAGCAGGCTTGGACAGGGCTACTTTTCCGGGGAGCTGTTTTTT
>TRBV7-8|TRBJ2-6|.|.
CASRTGTQSSGANVLTF
TGTGCCAGCAGAACCGGGACTCAGAGCTCTGGGGCCAACGTCCTGACTTTC
>TRBV6-4|TRBJ1-1|.|.
CASSVGQNTEAFF
TGTGCCAGCAGTGTCGGACAGAACACTGAAGCTTTCTTT